Listed below are T cell receptor beta chains from one sample, sequenced in a study of blood T cell repertoires in COVID-19. Assay used: immunoSEQ multiplex PCR; TCRdb lists only in-frame clones, some missing. The table has 190,000 or so clones, approximately 90% seen once. Sequencing used peripheral blood. These receptors came from a woman aged 18 to 35 who had recovered from COVID-19. The CDR3 runs from the conserved cysteine through the conserved F or W. D genes are given only for firm matches. The size entry is marked missing in some rows and otherwise reads once, few, many or a size class.

TRBV25-1	NA	TRBJ1-3	NA	TGTGCCAGCAGTGAACCCGGCTCTGGAAACACCATATATTTT	CASSEPGSGNTIYF
TRBV5-5	TRBD1	TRBJ1-2	NA	TGTGCCAGCAGCTTATCAGGGGGGTACACCTTC	CASSLSGGYTF
TRBV18	NA	TRBJ1-1	NA	TGTGCCAGCTCACCACAGCCTATGAACACTGAAGCTTTCTTT	CASSPQPMNTEAFF
TRBV15	NA	TRBJ2-2	NA	TGTGCCACCAGCAGAGATCCCCTATCTCACGGGGAGCTGTTTTTT	CATSRDPLSHGELFF
TRBV11-2	TRBD1	TRBJ2-1	once	TGTGCCAGCAGCCATGACAGGGGTGGCTACAATGAGCAGTTCTTC	CASSHDRGGYNEQFF
TRBV19	TRBD2	TRBJ2-3	NA	TGTGCCAGTAGTATGTCTAGCGGTGCCCCAGATACGCAGTATTTT	CASSMSSGAPDTQYF
TRBV5-4	TRBD1	TRBJ2-1	NA	TGTGCCAGCAGGGGGGGGACAGGGGGAGGCAATGAGCAGTTCTTC	CASRGGTGGGNEQFF
TRBV5-4	TRBD1	TRBJ1-2	few	TGTGCCAGCAGACGCCAGGGGGCCAACTATGGCTACACCTTC	CASRRQGANYGYTF
TRBV7-2	NA	TRBJ2-1	NA	TGTGCCAGCAGCTTAGGGAGTAGCTCCTACAATGAGCAGTTCTTC	CASSLGSSSYNEQFF
TRBV2	NA	TRBJ2-1	NA	TGTGCCAGCAGACTCGTCACAGGGTCCTCCTACAATGAGCAGTTCTTC	CASRLVTGSSYNEQFF
TRBV11-3	TRBD1	TRBJ2-2	few	TGTGCCAGCAGCGAGGGGGACAGGGTTTCCGGGGAGCTGTTTTTT	CASSEGDRVSGELFF
TRBV4-3	NA	TRBJ2-1	NA	TGCGCCAGCAGCCAAGAGGGTAGCGGAGGCTACAATGAGCAGTTCTTC	CASSQEGSGGYNEQFF
TRBV19	TRBD1	TRBJ1-6	NA	TGTGCCAGTAGTATGACTTTCAGGGGGACACCCCTCCACTTT	CASSMTFRGTPLHF
TRBV19	NA	TRBJ1-4	NA	TGTGCCAGTAGTCACAGGGAAGGGCGACTGTTTTTT	CASSHREGRLFF
TRBV7-2	TRBD2	TRBJ2-3	NA	TGTGCCAGCAGCTTATTCCCGCTAGCGGGGGGCCCCAGCACAGATACGCAGTATTTT	CASSLFPLAGGPSTDTQYF